The TCR beta chain described here comes from a study of blood T cell repertoires in COVID-19. Study details: Spain, Italy and the United States supplied samples that represented acute and convalescent COVID-19. Nucleic acid was either cDNA or gDNA, and it came from T cells, B-cell-depleted T cells, or PBMCs.

Source study methods: Nucleated cell number was recorded as an estimate derived from reference gene primer amplification. Clones were sequenced by immunoSEQ multiplex PCR, and TCRdb holds only the in-frame ones, with some missing. V, J and clone size are those of that table, while D and trimming were read from the DNA. Found here are 150,000 to 200,000 clones, less than 95% of them singletons; the top ten hold roughly 0.76%. Points on this clone: This CDR3 is also generated by other DNA sequences in the sample.

The clonotype was recovered from a man aged 25-45 years with COVID-19, enrolled during active disease. Sequencing was carried out using peripheral blood.

CDR3 residues: CASSVAQGYEQYF. CDR3 bases: TGTGCCAGCAGCGTAGCTCAGGGTTACGAGCAGTACTTC. This rearrangement joins TRBV9 to TRBJ2-7, with D possibly matching TRBD1 (5 bases). Germline CDR1 and CDR2: SGDLS and YYNGEE. The CDR3 has 13 residues. V was cut by 0 bases and J by 4 bases, with 8 bases left in between.